Below, 15 T cell receptor beta chains from the same sample are listed, as sequenced in a study of control samples from healthy donors and cancer patients. Only in-frame clones appear in the TCRdb table, and some are missing; sequencing was by immunoSEQ multiplex PCR. In the table there are about 150,000 clones, 93% of which are singletons. The sequencing sample was made of blood. All receptors come from a man aged 50-60 years in good health.

The J gene is TRBJ2-7, the V gene TRBV9, with 8 bases identical to TRBD1. Germline values: CDR1 SGDLS, CDR2 YYNGEE. Unmatched junction bases numbered 2, after V lost 0 bases and J lost 0 bases. The CDR3 totals 15 residues. The CDR3 DNA follows: TGTGCCAGCAGCGTAGGGGGGACAGGCTCCTACGAGCAGTACTTC. This sequence encodes CASSVGGTGSYEQYF.

The genes are TRBV5-1 and TRBJ2-2; 7 bases agree with TRBD2. J lost 1 base, V lost 4 bases, and 7 bases had no gene match. This CDR3 comprises 16 residues. Germline V gives CDR1 SGHRS, CDR2 YFSETQ. The CDR3 nucleotides read TGCGCCAGCAGCGCGTCAGGACTAGGGAACACCGGGGAGCTGTTTTTT. Translation: CASSASGLGNTGELFF.

This clone came up a few times. The rearrangement links TRBV20-1 to TRBJ2-7; possible D gene TRBD2, 5 bases. The length of the CDR3 is 11 residues. V lost 6 bases, J lost 4 bases, and 10 bases lay in between. The germline gives CDR1 DFQATT, CDR2 SNEGSKA (reference sequence). CDR3: CSALSGYEQYF. The DNA for the CDR3 is TGCAGTGCCCTAAGCGGATACGAGCAGTACTTC.

The chain is built from TRBV5-5 and TRBJ1-4; 7 bases map to TRBD1. Germline-derived CDR1 and CDR2 are SGHKS and YYEKEE (reference sequence). The V gene end was trimmed by 2 bases and the J gene end by 0 bases; junction bases not matched to a gene: 1. The CDR3 sequence is 15 residues long. In DNA, the CDR3 is TGTGCCAGCAGCTTAGGGACAGCAACTAATGAAAAACTGTTTTTT. This encodes CASSLGTATNEKLFF.

Here the CDR3 reads CAISDQNSGANVLTF. The DNA of the CDR3 is TGTGCCATCAGTGACCAGAACTCTGGGGCCAACGTCCTGACTTTC. The rearrangement joins TRBV10-3 to TRBJ2-6; D remains ambiguous. This CDR3 has 15 amino acids. V lost 3 bases and J 0 bases, leaving 6 bases between the germline ends. Germline V gives CDR1 ENHRY, CDR2 SYGVKD.

The V call is TRBV19, the J call TRBJ2-4, with 14 nucleotides matching TRBD2. Germline CDR1 reads LNHDA; CDR2 reads SQIVND (reference sequence). After removal of 5 bases from V and 5 bases from J, the junction contained 8 bases not matched to a gene. The CDR3 extends over 17 amino acids. The DNA for the CDR3 is TGTGCCAGTAGTTCCGTCGGACTAGCGGGAGGAGAAAACATTCAGTACTTC. Encoded protein: CASSSVGLAGGENIQYF.

The genes are TRBV11-2 and TRBJ1-6; tentatively, D is TRBD1 (5 bases). Per germline, CDR1 SGHAT and CDR2 FQNNGV. Deletions cut 8 bases from V and 7 bases from J, with 9 bases between. There are 12 residues in the CDR3. The CDR3 region is CASGASNSPLHF. CDR3 sequence (DNA): TGTGCCAGCGGGGCGAGCAATTCACCCCTCCACTTT.

The chain joins TRBV5-1 to TRBJ2-7; either TRBD1 or TRBD2 may supply D (5 bases each). The CDR3 spans 14 residues. Trimming removed 3 bases from V and 2 bases from J, with 12 bases in between. The germline V gene has CDR1 SGHRS and CDR2 YFSETQ. The CDR3 nucleotides are TGCGCCAGCAGCTCCCCGGGACCTCCCTACGAGCAGTACTTC. This encodes CASSSPGPPYEQYF.

V and J are TRBV3-1 (or the pseudogene TRBV3-2) and TRBJ1-1; TRBD1 is a possible D gene (5 bases). CDR3 length: 11 amino acids. V lost 0 bases to trimming and J lost 14 bases, with 10 bases between them. From germline, CDR1 is LGHDT and CDR2 YNNKEL (reference sequence). The CDR3 protein is CASSQDGPGFF. DNA of the CDR3: TGTGCCAGCAGCCAAGATGGTCCAGGGTTCTTT.

The CDR3 loop is CSVERVGGSEQFF. For the CDR3, the DNA is TGCAGCGTTGAAAGGGTCGGGGGAAGTGAGCAGTTCTTC. This chain uses TRBV29-1 with TRBJ2-1; weak D call: TRBD2 (6 bases). The CDR3 contains 13 residues. The V end was cut by 2 bases, the J end by 9 bases, with 14 bases between. The V gene's germline CDR1 is SQVTM and CDR2 ANQGSEA.

The chain has TRBV5-4 and TRBJ2-7, with D possibly being TRBD1 (6 bases). Per germline, CDR1 SGHNT and CDR2 YYREEE (reference sequence). This CDR3 comprises 14 residues. The V and J ends lost 3 bases and 0 bases respectively, with 10 bases between them. The CDR3 spells CASSSRRGSYEQYF. The CDR3, as DNA: TGTGCCAGCAGCTCTCGCAGGGGCTCCTACGAGCAGTACTTC.

This sequence joins TRBV4-1 and TRBJ1-2, with a weak D call TRBD1 (5 bases). Germline CDR1 and CDR2: MGHRA and YSYEKL. The CDR3 extends over 16 amino acids. The V end lost 1 base, the J end lost 4 bases, and 16 bases lay between the germline ends. CDR3 in amino acids: CASSQVRSRASYGYTF. In DNA form, the CDR3 reads TGCGCCAGCAGCCAAGTGAGGTCCAGGGCCTCCTATGGCTACACCTTC.

The rearrangement joins TRBV3-1 (or the pseudogene TRBV3-2) to TRBJ2-3; D could derive from TRBD1 or TRBD2 (6 bases each). The CDR3 runs to 16 residues. CDR1 and CDR2 (germline): LGHDT, YNNKEL (reference sequence). The ends were cut back, 3 bases at V and 1 base at J, with 14 bases in the middle. The chain's CDR3 is CASSHKGGAGTDTQYF. The CDR3, as DNA: TGTGCCAGCAGCCATAAGGGGGGAGCGGGCACAGATACGCAGTATTTT.

The rearrangement joins TRBV30 to TRBJ2-5; 7 nucleotides align to TRBD2. V trimming: 1 base; J trimming: 4 bases; junction bases outside the gene matches: 3. This CDR3 contains 13 residues. Germline lookup yields CDR1 GTSNPN and CDR2 SVGIG (reference sequence). The CDR3 DNA sequence: TGTGCCTGGAGTGGGACTAGGCCAGAGACCCAGTACTTC. Encoded protein: CAWSGTRPETQYF.

This sequence joins TRBV9 and TRBJ2-7; unclear D gene. Germline V gene lookup returns CDR1 SGDLS and CDR2 YYNGEE. The CDR3 sequence is 15 residues long. With 0 bases removed from V and 2 bases from J, the gap between germline ends came to 12 bases. This CDR3 is CASSVGITTPYEQYF. DNA of the CDR3: TGTGCCAGCAGCGTAGGGATCACGACGCCCTACGAGCAGTACTTC.